A selection of T cell receptor beta chains follows, all from one sample in a study of Ad26.COV2.S vaccination and SARS-CoV-2 variants. The assay was immunoSEQ multiplex PCR, and TCRdb's table has in-frame clones only and misses some. The data hold tens of thousands of clones, with about 83% observed a single time. The sequencing used peripheral blood, collected after recovery from COVID-19. The receptors shown here come from a human donor who had recovered from COVID-19. The CDR3 runs from the conserved cysteine through the conserved F or W. The D gene is left open where the match is weak. A row's size may be missing; if present it is once, few, many or a size class.

CDR3aa	CDR3nt	j_gene	abundance	d_gene	v_gene
CASSSRQSGREEKLFF	TGTGCCAGCAGCTCCAGACAGTCCGGGAGAGAGGAAAAACTGTTTTTT	TRBJ1-4	.	.	TRBV11-1
CASRHTSGRRNEQFF	TGTGCCAGCAGGCACACTAGCGGGAGAAGGAATGAGCAGTTCTTC	TRBJ2-1	.	TRBD2	TRBV14
CASSEASGQGALYTEAFF	TGTGCCAGCAGTGAAGCATCGGGACAGGGGGCCTTGTACACTGAAGCTTTCTTT	TRBJ1-1	.	TRBD1	TRBV6-1
CASSSVRTEAFF	TGTGCCAGTAGCTCGGTGAGGACTGAAGCTTTCTTT	TRBJ1-1	.	.	TRBV19
CASSQTTGPYGYTF	TGTGCCAGCAGCCAGACGACAGGTCCCTATGGCTACACCTTC	TRBJ1-2	.	.	TRBV6-5
CASSPGHSNTGELFF	TGTGCCAGCAGCCCCGGACACTCGAACACCGGGGAGCTGTTTTTT	TRBJ2-2	.	.	TRBV7-3
CASSLGAARGAEAFF	TGCGCCAGCAGCTTGGGGGCCGCCCGAGGCGCTGAAGCTTTCTTT	TRBJ1-1	.	.	TRBV5-1
CASSSEGVYGYTF	TGTGCCAGCAGTAGCGAAGGGGTCTATGGCTACACCTTC	TRBJ1-2	.	.	TRBV6-6
CASSLGGVQETQYF	TGTGCCAGCAGCTTGGGAGGAGTCCAAGAGACCCAGTACTTC	TRBJ2-5	.	.	TRBV5-4
CASSLRPRTGEADTQYF	TGTGCCAGCAGCTTAAGGCCTCGGACGGGAGAGGCAGATACGCAGTATTTT	TRBJ2-3	.	.	TRBV11-2
CASSLRPSGANVLTF	TGTGCCAGCAGCTTAAGACCCTCTGGGGCCAACGTCCTGACTTTC	TRBJ2-6	few	.	TRBV11-2
CASSEPGDGKTEAFF	TGTGCCAGCAGTGAACCCGGGGACGGCAAGACTGAAGCTTTCTTT	TRBJ1-1	.	.	TRBV25-1
CASSLVGNTDTQYF	TGTGCCAGCAGCTTAGTGGGGAACACAGATACGCAGTATTTT	TRBJ2-3	few	.	TRBV7-2
CASSYQQNQPQHF	TGTGCCAGCAGTTACCAACAAAATCAGCCCCAGCATTTT	TRBJ1-5	.	.	TRBV6-5
CATSRDLHQPQHF	TGTGCCACCAGTAGGGACCTTCATCAGCCCCAGCATTTT	TRBJ1-5	.	.	TRBV15
CASRDWLEETQYF	TGTGCCAGCAGGGACTGGCTGGAAGAGACCCAGTACTTC	TRBJ2-5	.	.	TRBV11-2
CASSPRGQGGNTEAFF	TGTGCCAGCTCACCGAGGGGACAGGGCGGAAACACTGAAGCTTTCTTT	TRBJ1-1	.	TRBD1	TRBV18
CSVNDRGYGYTF	TGCAGCGTTAATGACAGGGGCTATGGCTACACCTTC	TRBJ1-2	.	TRBD1	TRBV29-1
CASSSPRSGSEHEQFF	TGCGCCAGCAGCTCCCCGCGGAGCGGGAGTGAGCATGAGCAGTTCTTC	TRBJ2-1	.	TRBD2	TRBV5-1
CSASGTGGVGNTIYF	TGCAGTGCTAGTGGGACAGGCGGTGTTGGAAACACCATATATTTT	TRBJ1-3	.	TRBD1	TRBV20-1
CVRSWEPQHF	TGTGTCAGAAGCTGGGAGCCCCAGCATTTT	TRBJ1-5	.	.	TRBV7-5
CASRGRDNTEAFF	TGTGCCAGCAGAGGCAGAGATAACACTGAAGCTTTCTTT	TRBJ1-1	.	.	TRBV6-6
CASSLAGSYEQYF	TGTGCCAGCAGCCTAGCGGGCTCCTACGAGCAGTACTTC	TRBJ2-7	once	TRBD2	TRBV6-6
CASSAGRGLKSSGNTIYF	TGTGCCAGCAGTGCCGGGAGGGGTCTTAAGAGCTCTGGAAACACCATATATTTT	TRBJ1-3	.	.	TRBV28
CASRFEVGPGYTF	TGTGCCAGCCGTTTTGAAGTGGGGCCAGGCTACACCTTC	TRBJ1-2	.	.	TRBV6-5
CAWSEVTEAFF	TGTGCCTGGAGTGAAGTCACTGAAGCTTTCTTT	TRBJ1-1	.	.	TRBV30
CATGPDKDATEAFF	TGTGCCACCGGCCCCGACAAAGACGCGACTGAAGCTTTCTTT	TRBJ1-1	.	.	TRBV15
CATSDPTTIPPYGYTF	TGTGCCACCAGTGATCCGACCACCATCCCCCCCTATGGCTACACCTTC	TRBJ1-2	.	.	TRBV24-1
CASSSPLSNEQFF	TGTGCCAGCAGCTCCCCACTGAGTAATGAGCAGTTCTTC	TRBJ2-1	few	.	TRBV7-2
CASSSGQSNEKLFF	TGCGCCAGCAGCTCGGGACAGAGTAATGAAAAACTGTTTTTT	TRBJ1-4	.	TRBD1	TRBV5-1
CASSLVNYGYTF	TGTGCCAGCAGCTTAGTTAACTATGGCTACACCTTC	TRBJ1-2	.	.	TRBV11-2
CASSLRSLGAGLYEQYF	TGTGCCAGCAGTCTGAGGTCCTTGGGGGCAGGCTTATACGAGCAGTACTTC	TRBJ2-7	.	.	TRBV6-6
CASSVGANRVAGELFF	TGTGCCAGCAGCGTAGGGGCAAACAGGGTTGCGGGGGAGCTGTTTTTT	TRBJ2-2	.	.	TRBV9
CASTAQGANQETQYF	TGCGCCAGCACGGCGCAGGGGGCCAACCAAGAGACCCAGTACTTC	TRBJ2-5	.	TRBD1	TRBV5-1
CASSSYRDPRGLAFF	TGTGCCAGCAGCTCCTACAGGGACCCGAGGGGCCTAGCTTTCTTT	TRBJ1-1	.	.	TRBV7-9
CASSSTGGADTQYF	TGTGCCAGCAGTTCAACAGGGGGCGCAGATACGCAGTATTTT	TRBJ2-3	.	TRBD1	TRBV6-5
CASSPGENGQGYEQYF	TGTGCCAGTAGTCCCGGCGAAAACGGACAGGGCTACGAGCAGTACTTC	TRBJ2-7	few	TRBD1	TRBV19
CATSGPAVLPNTPGTDTQYF	TGTGCCACCAGTGGGCCAGCGGTCCTTCCGAATACCCCGGGCACAGATACGCAGTATTTT	TRBJ2-3	.	.	TRBV24-1
CASSLSGGIGEKLFF	TGTGCCAGCAGCTTGTCTGGGGGGATTGGGGAAAAACTGTTTTTT	TRBJ1-4	.	.	TRBV5-4
CASSHRGAEKLFF	TGTGCCAGCAGCCATCGGGGCGCAGAAAAACTGTTTTTT	TRBJ1-4	.	.	TRBV3-1/TRBV3-2
CSVEVRGSQETQYF	TGCAGCGTTGAAGTGAGGGGTTCTCAAGAGACCCAGTACTTC	TRBJ2-5	once	.	TRBV29-1
CASSLRRVQREQYF	TGTGCCAGCAGTTTACGGAGGGTTCAGCGCGAGCAGTACTTC	TRBJ2-7	once	.	TRBV6-5
CASSLGQVNTEAFF	TGCGCCAGCAGCTTGGGGCAGGTGAACACTGAAGCTTTCTTT	TRBJ1-1	.	.	TRBV5-1
CASSSLGRGTYEQYF	TGTGCCAGCAGTTCTTTAGGCAGGGGAACCTACGAGCAGTACTTC	TRBJ2-7	.	.	TRBV28
CAISPLGQGYLNTEAFF	TGTGCCATCAGTCCCTTGGGACAGGGTTACCTGAACACTGAAGCTTTCTTT	TRBJ1-1	.	TRBD1	TRBV10-3
CASGKRTSYYNEQFF	TGTGCCAGCGGGAAGCGGACTAGTTACTACAATGAGCAGTTCTTC	TRBJ2-1	.	TRBD2	TRBV5-6
CATSGGLAGGGNEQFF	TGTGCCACCAGCGGCGGACTAGCGGGAGGGGGGAATGAGCAGTTCTTC	TRBJ2-1	.	TRBD2	TRBV15
CASSFLGQGNTEAFF	TGCGCCAGCAGCTTCCTGGGACAGGGAAACACTGAAGCTTTCTTT	TRBJ1-1	.	TRBD1	TRBV5-1
CASTNAGAGYEQYF	TGTGCCAGCACCAACGCCGGCGCTGGCTACGAGCAGTACTTC	TRBJ2-7	few	.	TRBV7-8
CASSLAGVGTDTQYF	TGTGCCAGCAGCTTGGCGGGAGTCGGCACAGATACGCAGTATTTT	TRBJ2-3	once	TRBD2	TRBV11-2
CASSLSRGSEQYF	TGCGCCAGCAGCTTGTCCAGGGGAAGCGAGCAGTACTTC	TRBJ2-7	.	.	TRBV5-1